The 2 T cell receptor beta chains below were found in one sample sequenced in a study of T cells after yellow fever vaccination. TCRdb called the 5' RACE reads again in MiXCR, with one record for every CDR3 protein. The data contain about 73,000 distinct CDR3 sequences, roughly 7.7% of them singletons. Sequencing used CD8+ T cells sorted from PBMCs, obtained on the day of the yellow fever booster vaccination. All receptors come from a man under 40 who received the YFV17D yellow fever vaccine.

This clonotype appeared a few times. This chain connects TRBV5-1 to TRBJ2-7; D might be TRBD1 (7 bases). Trimming took 4 bases from V and 3 from J, leaving 17 bases between them. The CDR3 loop spans 15 amino acids. CDR1 and CDR2 (germline): SGHRS, YFSETQ. Here the CDR3 reads CASSPGDRYFYEQYF. CDR3 DNA sequence: TGCGCCAGCAGCCCGGGGGACAGATACTTCTACGAGCAGTACTTC. The full variable domain, in which reference TRBV5-1 and TRBJ2-7 provide the parts outside the CDR3, is KAGVTQTPRYLIKTRGQQVTLSCSPISGHRSVSWYQQTPGQGLQFLFEYFSETQRNKGNFPGRFSGRQFSNSRSEMNVSTLELGDSALYLCASSPGDRYFYEQYFGPGTRLTVT.

This clonotype is a singleton in its sample. The rearrangement links TRBV11-3 to TRBJ2-1; D gene unclear. The CDR3 runs to 13 residues. V was cut by 5 bases and J by 7 bases, with 12 bases left in between. CDR1 and CDR2 from the germline V gene are SGHNT and YENEEA. The CDR3: CASSPPVGNEQFF. The CDR3 region has the DNA TGTGCCAGCAGCCCCCCTGTGGGAAATGAGCAGTTCTTC. Full variable domain (remainder filled in from reference TRBV11-3 and TRBJ2-1): EAGVVQSPRYKIIEKKQPVAFWCNPISGHNTLYWYLQNLGQGPELLIRYENEEAVDDSQLPKDRFSAERLKGVDSTLKIQPAELGDSAVYLCASSPPVGNEQFFGPGTRLTVL.